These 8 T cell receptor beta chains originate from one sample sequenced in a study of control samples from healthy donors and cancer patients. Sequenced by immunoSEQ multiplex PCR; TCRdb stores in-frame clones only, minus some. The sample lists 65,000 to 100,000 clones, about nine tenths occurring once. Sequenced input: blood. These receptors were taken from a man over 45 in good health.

DNA for the CDR3: TGTGCCAGCAGTGTGACAGGGGTCGAGACCCAGTACTTC. Encoded protein: CASSVTGVETQYF. This rearrangement joins TRBV6-2 or TRBV6-3 to TRBJ2-5, with 8 bases aligning to TRBD1. V lost 5 bases to trimming and J lost 5 bases; unmatched junction nucleotides: 4. Germline V lookup: CDR1 MNHEY, CDR2 SVGEGT. CDR3 length: 13 amino acids.

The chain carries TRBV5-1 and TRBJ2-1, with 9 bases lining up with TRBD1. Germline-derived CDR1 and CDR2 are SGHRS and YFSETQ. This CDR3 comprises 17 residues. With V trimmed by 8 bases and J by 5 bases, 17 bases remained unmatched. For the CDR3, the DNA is TGCGCCAGTTCTCAAAGGGAAAGGACAGGGGCGAACAATGAGCAGTTCTTC. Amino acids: CASSQRERTGANNEQFF.

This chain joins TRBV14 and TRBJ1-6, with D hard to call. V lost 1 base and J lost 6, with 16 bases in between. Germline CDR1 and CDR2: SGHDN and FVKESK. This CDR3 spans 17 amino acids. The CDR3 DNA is TGTGCCAGCAGCCAAGGATCGGCAGTCCGTAGTAATTCACCCCTCCACTTT. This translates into CASSQGSAVRSNSPLHF. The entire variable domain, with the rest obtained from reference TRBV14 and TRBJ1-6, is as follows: EAGVTQFPSHSVIEKGQTVTLRCDPISGHDNLYWYRRVMGKEIKFLLHFVKESKQDESGMPNNRFLAERTGGTYSTLKVQPAELEDSGVYFCASSQGSAVRSNSPLHFGNGTRLTVT.

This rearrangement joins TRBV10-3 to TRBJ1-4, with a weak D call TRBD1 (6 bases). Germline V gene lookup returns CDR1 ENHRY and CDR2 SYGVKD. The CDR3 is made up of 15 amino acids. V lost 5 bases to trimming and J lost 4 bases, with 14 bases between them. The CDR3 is CAISQGRSINEKLFF. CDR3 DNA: TGTGCCATCAGTCAGGGGCGAAGTATTAATGAAAAACTGTTTTTT.

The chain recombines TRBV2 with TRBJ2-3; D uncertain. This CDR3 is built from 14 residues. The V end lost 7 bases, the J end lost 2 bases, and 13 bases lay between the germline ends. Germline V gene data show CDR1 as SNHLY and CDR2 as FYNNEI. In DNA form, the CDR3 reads TGTGCCAGCAAGGGAAGATTAAACACAGATACGCAGTATTTT. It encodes CASKGRLNTDTQYF. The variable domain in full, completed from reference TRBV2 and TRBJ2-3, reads EPEVTQTPSHQVTQMGQEVILRCVPISNHLYFYWYRQILGQKVEFLVSFYNNEISEKSEIFDDQFSVERPDGSNFTLKIRSTKLEDSAMYFCASKGRLNTDTQYFGPGTRLTVL.

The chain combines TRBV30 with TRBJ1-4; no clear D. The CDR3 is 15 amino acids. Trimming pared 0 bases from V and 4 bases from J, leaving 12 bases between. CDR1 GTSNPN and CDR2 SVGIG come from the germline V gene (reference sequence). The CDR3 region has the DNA TGTGCCTGGAGTGTATCCCGCGGCCTTAATGAAAAACTGTTTTTT. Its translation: CAWSVSRGLNEKLFF.

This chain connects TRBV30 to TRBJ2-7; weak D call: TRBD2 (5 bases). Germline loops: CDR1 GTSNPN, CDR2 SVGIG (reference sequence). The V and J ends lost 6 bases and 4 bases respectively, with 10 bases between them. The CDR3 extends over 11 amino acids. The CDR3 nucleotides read TGTGCCTGCGACGGAGGTTACGAGCAGTACTTC. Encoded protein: CACDGGYEQYF. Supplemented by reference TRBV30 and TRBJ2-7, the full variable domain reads SQTIHQWPATLVQPVGSPLSLECTVEGTSNPNLYWYRQAAGRGLQLLFYSVGIGQISSEVPQNLSASRPQDRQFILSSKKLLLSDSGFYLCACDGGYEQYFGPGTRLTVT.

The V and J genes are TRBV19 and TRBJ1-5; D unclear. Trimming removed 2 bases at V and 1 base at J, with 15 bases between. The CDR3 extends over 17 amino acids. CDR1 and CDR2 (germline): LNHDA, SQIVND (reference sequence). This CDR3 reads CASSIPTASGSNQPQHF. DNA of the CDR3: TGTGCCAGTAGTATACCAACGGCCTCCGGGAGCAATCAGCCCCAGCATTTT.